What follows are 13 T cell receptor beta chains derived from one specimen sequenced in a study of post-analysis software for immune sequencing data. General study points: Compared with controls, patients had more of about five TRBV segments, including TRBV5-6, TRBV5-1 and TRBV20-1.

These receptors have no identified antigens. TCR beta libraries were prepared from cDNA with unique molecular identifiers. TCRdb reprocessed the PCR reads with MiXCR, giving one entry per CDR3 protein. The sample lists under 650,000 distinct CDR3 sequences, 44% occurring once. The source material was blood. The receptors were gathered from a girl aged 10 to 17 with multiple sclerosis.

This clonotype was detected only a few times. At one end, the junction sequence differs from germline, possibly due to a read error. The V call is TRBV5-1, the J call TRBJ2-6, with 7 nucleotides matching TRBD1. The CDR3 totals 15 residues. Germline CDR1 reads SGHRS; CDR2 reads YFSETQ. The CDR3 spells CVSSPTGSGANVLTF. The CDR3 nucleotides are TGCGTCAGCAGCCCGACAGGGTCTGGGGCCAACGTCCTGACTTTC.

This clonotype was found a few times. This rearrangement joins TRBV5-1 to TRBJ1-1, with D possibly being TRBD1 (6 bases). Germline-derived CDR1 and CDR2 are SGHRS and YFSETQ. Trimming cost V 0 bases and J 1 base, with 10 bases left between them. The CDR3 totals 15 residues. In nucleotides, the CDR3 is TGCGCCAGCAGCTTGGGGGGGACACCGAACACTGAAGCTTTCTTT. Encoded protein: CASSLGGTPNTEAFF.

This clonotype has a handful of counts. The chain uses TRBV29-1 and TRBJ2-7; D is ambiguous. This CDR3 spans 13 amino acids. Germline V gene lookup returns CDR1 SQVTM and CDR2 ANQGSEA. V was trimmed by 7 bases and J by 5 bases, leaving 18 bases between them. CDR3 nucleotide sequence: TGCAGCGCAGGACGGGCCTTGGCCCACGAGCAGTACTTC. Translated, it gives CSAGRALAHEQYF.

The chain couples TRBV19 to TRBJ1-1; D not resolved. From germline, CDR1 is LNHDA and CDR2 SQIVND (reference sequence). The CDR3 sequence is 13 residues long. With 6 bases removed from V and 4 bases from J, the gap between germline ends came to 12 bases. CDR3 sequence: CASSLGGTTEAFF. The CDR3 region has the DNA TGTGCCAGTAGCCTAGGCGGTACCACTGAAGCTTTCTTT.

The rearrangement joins TRBV20-1 to TRBJ2-7; weak D call: TRBD1 (6 bases). The germline V gene encodes CDR1 DFQATT and CDR2 SNEGSKA (reference sequence). Between the trimmed V and J ends, which lost 3 bases and 5 bases, there was a span of 20 bases. This CDR3 region has 15 residues. This chain's CDR3 is CSARGNRDTKNEQYF. CDR3 nucleotide sequence: TGCAGTGCTAGGGGGAATCGGGACACTAAAAACGAGCAGTACTTC.

V gene TRBV12-3 or TRBV12-4 combines with J gene TRBJ2-2; D gene unclear. V lost 2 bases and J lost 0, with 7 bases in between. This CDR3 is built from 15 residues. CDR3 region: CASSLRQANTGELFF. The CDR3 DNA sequence: TGTGCCAGCAGTTTAAGGCAGGCGAACACCGGGGAGCTGTTTTTT.

The chain recombines TRBV3-1 with TRBJ2-5; TRBD2 matches 8 bases. The germline CDR1 and CDR2 sequences are LGHDT and YNNKEL (reference sequence). The V segment lost 0 bases and the J segment 5 bases; nucleotides outside the gene matches: 11. The CDR3 has 17 amino acids. The CDR3 coding sequence is TGTGCCAGCAGCCAAGATTGGACGGGGGGGCCAAGGGAGACCCAGTACTTC. This codes for CASSQDWTGGPRETQYF.

The V and J genes are TRBV29-1 and TRBJ2-5; D perhaps matches TRBD2 (6 bases). From germline, CDR1 is SQVTM and CDR2 ANQGSEA. Trimming removed 6 bases from V and 2 bases from J, with 13 bases in between. The CDR3 is made up of 13 amino acids. The CDR3 is CSVGVGGQETQYF. As DNA, the CDR3 is TGCAGCGTGGGGGTGGGGGGACAAGAGACCCAGTACTTC.

The J gene is TRBJ2-1, the V gene TRBV12-3 or TRBV12-4; TRBD2 might be the D (5 bases). This CDR3 has 15 residues. V lost 6 bases to trimming and J lost 3 bases, with 15 bases between them. The CDR3 loop reads CASRSTVRGYNEQFF. CDR3 nucleotide sequence: TGTGCCAGCAGATCTACAGTCCGGGGCTACAATGAGCAGTTCTTC.

DNA of the CDR3: TGTGCCAGCAGCTTGGCGGCTGCGGGGGAAAAACTGTTTTTT. Its translation is CASSLAAAGEKLFF. The V call is TRBV5-5, the J call TRBJ1-4; D remains unclear. CDR1 is SGHKS and CDR2 is YYEKEE in the germline V gene (reference sequence). The CDR3 has 14 amino acids. V gave up 0 bases and J gave up 8 bases, with 11 bases separating them.

The genes are TRBV7-9 and TRBJ1-2; possible D gene TRBD1, 6 bases. Trimming pared 8 bases from V and 3 bases from J, leaving 16 bases between. Germline lookup yields CDR1 SEHNR and CDR2 FQNEAQ (reference sequence). The CDR3 extends over 14 amino acids. The CDR3 sequence: CASGSGARDYGYTF. CDR3 sequence (DNA): TGTGCCAGCGGTTCAGGGGCAAGAGACTATGGCTACACCTTC.

The V gene is TRBV12-3 or TRBV12-4, the J gene TRBJ2-7; perhaps TRBD2 as D (7 bases). The J call may be mistaken, given a closer DNA end match to TRBJ2-4. This CDR3 has 15 amino acids. The CDR3 DNA is TGTGCCAGCAGTTCCGGGGGGCGGAGGGAAAACATTCAGTACTTC. Amino acids: CASSSGGRRENIQYF.

V usage is TRBV7-9 and J usage is TRBJ2-1; 7 bases line up with TRBD1. The CDR3 consists of 14 residues. Trimming took 5 bases from V and 7 from J; bases not matched to a gene: 8. From germline, CDR1 is SEHNR and CDR2 FQNEAQ (reference sequence). The CDR3 coding sequence is TGTGCCAGCAGCATCGAGACAGGGTTGAATGAGCAGTTCTTC. Protein sequence: CASSIETGLNEQFF. Variable domain in full (rest from reference TRBV7-9 and TRBJ2-1): DTGVSQNPRHKITKRGQNVTFRCDPISEHNRLYWYRQTLGQGPEFLTYFQNEAQLEKSRLLSDRFSAERPKGSFSTLEIQRTEQGDSAMYLCASSIETGLNEQFFGPGTRLTVL.